Listed below are T cell receptor beta chains from one sample, sequenced in a study of technical replicates of blood from a handful of donors. Profiled with immunoSEQ multiplex PCR; TCRdb holds only in-frame clones, not every one. The data hold just over 55,000 clones, with 93% observed a single time. Material for sequencing was PBMCs. The receptors originated from a human donor in good health. Some clones in this sample may be carry-over from other donors' samples. Both conserved end residues are part of each CDR3. The order of the fields is J gene, clone size, V gene, D gene, CDR3 protein, CDR3 DNA. A D gene is named only where the DNA matches it firmly. Not all rows give a size; the values are once, few, many and, for expanded clones, a class.

TRBJ1-2,once,TRBV6-5,-,CASSYRTGGYTF,TGTGCCAGCAGTTACAGGACGGGGGGCTACACCTTC
TRBJ2-5,-,TRBV18,TRBD2,CASSPPGGGPQETQYF,TGTGCCAGCTCACCACCGGGCGGGGGGCCGCAAGAGACCCAGTACTTC
TRBJ2-1,-,TRBV2,-,CASGEQANEQFF,TGTGCCAGTGGGGAGCAGGCCAATGAGCAGTTCTTC
TRBJ1-5,-,TRBV5-6,-,CASSTAGSGTNQPQHF,TGTGCCAGCAGCACGGCGGGTTCGGGTACAAATCAGCCCCAGCATTTT
TRBJ2-3,-,TRBV5-1,TRBD2,CASSSGPSGTSTDTQYF,TGCGCCAGCAGCTCAGGTCCTAGCGGGACAAGCACAGATACGCAGTATTTT
TRBJ1-6,once,TRBV7-2,-,CASSSGTPRSGYYNSPLHF,TGTGCCAGCAGTTCCGGGACTCCCCGCTCGGGCTACTATAATTCACCCCTCCACTTT
TRBJ2-7,-,TRBV10-1,TRBD1,CASIGTGGNQQYF,TGCGCCAGCATTGGGACAGGGGGCAATCAGCAGTACTTC
TRBJ1-6,-,TRBV7-9,TRBD1,CASSLEGQGNSPLHF,TGTGCCAGCAGCTTAGAAGGACAGGGGAATTCACCCCTCCACTTT
TRBJ2-7,-,TRBV2,TRBD1,CASRGDSYEQYF,TGTGCCAGCAGGGGGGACAGCTACGAGCAGTACTTC
TRBJ1-1,-,TRBV7-2,-,CASSPSNKNIEAFF,TGTGCCAGCAGCCCCTCGAATAAGAACATCGAAGCTTTCTTT